What follows are 7 T cell receptor beta chains derived from one specimen sequenced in a study of shared clonotypes between healthy human individuals. Data came from immunoSEQ multiplex PCR; TCRdb stores just in-frame clones and leaves some out. The sample lists 2 million to 2.5 million clones, under 95% occurring once. The source material was naive CD4+ T cells from PBMCs. Subset of the sample: CD45RA+ positively selected. The source of these receptors is a man aged 18 to 30 in good health. Some clones in this sample may be carry-over from other donors' samples.

The V call is TRBV30, the J call TRBJ2-3, with 10 nucleotides matching TRBD2. Germline V gives CDR1 GTSNPN, CDR2 SVGIG (reference sequence). V trimming: 2 bases; J trimming: 5 bases; junction bases outside the gene matches: 7. The CDR3 is 15 amino acids. CDR3 DNA: TGTGCCTGGAGTCCGGCTAGCGGGAGTTTAGATACGCAGTATTTT. Encoded protein: CAWSPASGSLDTQYF.

This clone was detected only a few times. The rearrangement uses TRBV30 and TRBJ1-2; D unclear. With 6 bases removed from V and 7 bases from J, the gap between germline ends came to 15 bases. The V gene's germline CDR1 is GTSNPN and CDR2 SVGIG (reference sequence). This CDR3 has 12 amino acids. The CDR3 DNA reads TGTGCCTGCAGTATCTCGGCTACTGGCTACACCTTC. It encodes CACSISATGYTF.

The V and J genes are TRBV14 and TRBJ1-5, with 7 bases identical to TRBD1. Germline V gives CDR1 SGHDN, CDR2 FVKESK. The V gene end was trimmed by 4 bases and the J gene end by 7 bases; junction bases not matched to a gene: 10. The CDR3 runs to 15 residues. The CDR3 loop reads CASSRATGVGQPQHF. DNA for the CDR3: TGTGCCAGCAGCCGAGCTACAGGGGTCGGGCAGCCCCAGCATTTT.

The rearrangement links TRBV9 to TRBJ2-5, with D perhaps being TRBD1 or TRBD2 (6 bases each). The CDR3 has 14 amino acids. V lost 3 bases and J lost 5, with 14 bases in between. Per germline, CDR1 SGDLS and CDR2 YYNGEE. This chain's CDR3 is CASSAPGAGETQYF. CDR3 bases: TGTGCCAGCAGCGCCCCGGGGGCGGGGGAGACCCAGTACTTC.

The chain recombines TRBV7-9 with TRBJ1-1, with D unclear. The V gene's germline CDR1 is SEHNR and CDR2 FQNEAQ (reference sequence). The CDR3 is 15 amino acids. Between the trimmed V and J ends, which lost 0 bases and 1 base, there was a span of 9 bases. The CDR3 DNA follows: TGTGCCAGCAGCTTAGCGGACGCATGGAACACTGAAGCTTTCTTT. This gives the protein CASSLADAWNTEAFF.

This sequence joins TRBV7-2 and TRBJ2-1; TRBD2 matches 7 bases. Germline CDR1 is SGHTA and CDR2 is FQGNSA. The V segment lost 4 bases and the J segment 9 bases; nucleotides outside the gene matches: 12. CDR3 length: 15 amino acids. CDR3 sequence (DNA): TGTGCCAGCAGCTACCCGGGACTAACTGTTACTGAGCAGTTCTTC. This encodes CASSYPGLTVTEQFF.

This clone is a singleton in its sample. Other DNA sequences in this sample translate to the same CDR3. The rearrangement joins TRBV9 to TRBJ2-7, with 7 nucleotides matching TRBD1. J gave up 4 bases and V 0 bases, and 4 bases lay outside the gene matches. The CDR3 contains 14 residues. From germline, CDR1 is SGDLS and CDR2 YYNGEE. CDR3 sequence (DNA): TGTGCCAGCAGCGTAGCAGGCAGGGGGTACGAGCAGTACTTC. It is translated as CASSVAGRGYEQYF.